Here is one T cell receptor beta chain with its context. Its matching antigen is unknown. This sample stems from a study of cytomegalovirus exposure and HLA in healthy donors. Study at large: Tens of millions of unique TCR sequences came from HLA-typed donors in an early release. Study-wide points: Some public TCRs appeared in many individuals, while most sequences were rare. Immune exposure information comprised only CMV serostatus. The classifier was said to identify cytomegalovirus status with high specificity and sensitivity.

Researchers ran the PCR with 60 Vbeta and 13 Jbeta primers. Sequenced by immunoSEQ multiplex PCR; TCRdb stores in-frame clones only, minus some. This sample yields about 130,000 clones, of which about four fifths are seen a single time; approximately 5% belongs to the top ten. CDR1 is SGHRS and CDR2 is YFSETQ in the germline V gene. This CDR3 comprises 14 residues. V was pared by 0 bases and J by 7 bases, with 2 bases of the junction left unmatched. Material: PBMCs. The gene calls are TRBV5-1 and TRBJ2-1; 9 bases line up with TRBD1. This receptor was obtained from a man aged 25 to 45 in good health and CMV-seronegative. The CDR3: CASSLEDRGNEQFF. CDR3 bases: TGCGCCAGCAGCTTGGAGGACAGGGGTAATGAGCAGTTCTTC.